The rows below give T cell receptor beta chains drawn from one sample of a study of blood T cell repertoires in COVID-19. Here immunoSEQ multiplex PCR was the method, and the copy in TCRdb shows in-frame clones only, minus some. The table lists a few hundred thousand clones, over 75% of them singletons. The material sequenced was peripheral blood. These receptors originate from a man aged 50-60 years with active or convalescent COVID-19. The conserved cysteine and the conserved F or W are not part of the CDR3 here. D genes are given only for firm matches.

>TRBV24-1|TRBD1
ATKGGPKYLEQF
>TRBV7-2|-
ASSQPAGGTEAF
>TRBV3-1/TRBV3-2|TRBD1
ASSQDTDVRTGYSPLH
>TRBV7-8|-
ASSLIFLNTEAF
>TRBV5-6|-
ASSLWGPYNSPLH
>TRBV25-1|-
ASSDPGLTWANEQF
>TRBV9|TRBD1
ASSATGGNTIY
>TRBV28|-
ASSSIQPQH
>TRBV7-2|-
ASSPWEVTNTGELF
>TRBV10-3|TRBD1
AIKGQGALGYT
>TRBV19|-
ASSFAGGSGNTIY
>TRBV27|-
ASSTGRGFYGYT
>TRBV7-9|TRBD1
ASSSGTGSSNLGTEAF
>TRBV5-1|TRBD1
ASSRDSGGNTIY
>TRBV5-6|TRBD2
ASSSGPGGNSYEQY
>TRBV28|TRBD1
ASSLGTGVQPQH
>TRBV10-3|-
AISGQTQVNSGNTIY
>TRBV27|TRBD1
ASTRTGVGNSPLH
>TRBV2|-
ASNREGYT
>TRBV7-9|-
ASSLQGSANEKLF
>TRBV19|TRBD1
ASSSTGARTEAF
>TRBV11-1|-
ASSLARGSGYT
>TRBV11-2|-
ASSLEQGYGYT
>TRBV7-2|-
ASSLEITASQF
>TRBV28|TRBD1
ASSLAGQGNREAF
>TRBV19|-
ASSTGQTAYEQY
>TRBV5-1|TRBD1
ASSPGQGETQY
>TRBV10-3|TRBD2
AISAHGTSGGSSYNEQF
>TRBV5-1|-
ASSKPPGDYEQY